What follows is one T cell receptor (beta chain) and its context. The antigen is unknown. This sample stems from a study of T cell responses to AZD1222 COVID-19 vaccine. Looking at the study overall: Pooling was applied to second doses at about 4 or about 12 weeks. Whole-study findings and limits: Every sample of the repertoires postdated the peak T cell response.

The method was immunoSEQ multiplex PCR; TCRdb's version includes in-frame clones alone and lacks a portion of them. Of around 77,000 clones listed, roughly 87% are singletons. In germline, CDR1 is MNHEY, CDR2 SVGEGT. J lost 3 bases, V lost 5 bases, and 4 bases had no gene match. The CDR3 is 15 residues long. Here the sequenced sample was peripheral blood, taken on day 0 of AZD1222 vaccination. The receptor was derived from an adult in good health. The chain combines TRBV6-2 or TRBV6-3 with TRBJ1-5, with 10 bases that match TRBD1. Written as DNA, the CDR3 is TGTGCCAGCAGTAGGACAGGGGGAGTCAATCAGCCCCAGCATTTT. It specifies CASSRTGGVNQPQHF.